This note documents a single T cell receptor beta chain sequence. This clonotype was seen at least ten times. No cognate antigen has been identified for it. Nothing much larger sits one base from this clone, and base qualities are not available. Reading the germline V gene gives CDR1 SGHRS and CDR2 YFSETQ. The junction shows trimming of 0 bases on V and 2 bases on J, and the gene matches do not reach 6 bases of it. The CDR3 starts with the cysteine, ends with the phenylalanine, and has 17 residues. Of all the DNA, just the CDR3 is kept, 51 bases in frame from base 1. The method behind the library was 5' RACE. Sequencing was carried out with an Illumina HiSeq 2000. A universal primer binding site was introduced by template switching, and a unique molecular identifier was present in the final cDNA, enabling accurate counting of TCR cDNA molecules. Specific primers in the conserved constant-segment region were used to synthesize first-strand cDNA for the TCR alpha and beta chains. To control for contamination, every cDNA library was double barcoded, receiving both a SMART-Mk sample barcode and Illumina barcodes. TruSeq adapter sequences and Illumina sample barcodes were added in two successive PCR steps. TCR alpha and beta cDNA libraries were sequenced on the Illumina HiSeq platform with custom primers. As for how the authors treated the data: MiGEC processed the raw reads to extract unique molecular identifiers, while MiXCR was used to determine the CDR3 positions. Recombination models were inferred per individual with the repgenHMM and IGoR tools using an EM algorithm. The analysis of shared clonotypes was done with the tcR package in R, with sharing normalized by the product of cloneset sizes. To study raw recombination without the effects of thymic and clonal selection, out-of-frame nonproductive sequences were analyzed. The public reads were run again by TCRdb, first through fastp at Q25 and then through MiXCR, and only productive beta chains were kept. Each CDR3 protein gets just one entry, which takes the most common genes and DNA from the rows behind it. TCRdb's processing, not the authors' own work, is the source of the V and J calls. This sample comprises around 370,000 distinct CDR3 sequences, about 10% of them detected only once. 7.5% to 9.5% of the sample is taken by the ten largest.

All donors were healthy Caucasians. Three unrelated non-twin adults were additionally sequenced: a male aged 18 to 30, a male aged 50 to 60 and a female aged 50 to 60. Miltenyi CD45RO+ enrichment and human naive T-cell isolation kits were used to isolate memory (CD45RO+) and naive T cells from PBMC. These data are taken from a study of identical twins listed by TCRdb under 2016. Background on the whole study: To test whether fetal clonotypes persist, this study deep-sequenced TCR alpha and beta repertoires from monozygotic twins, from unrelated adults of various ages, and from cord blood. Replicate twin experiments were performed at different times using different library preparation protocols to rule out contamination. What the work shows at the level of the full study, not this receptor alone: Zero-insertion analyses could be partly confounded by invariant T cells such as MAIT and iNKT, though diverse VJ usage argued against such confounding for most clonotypes. Fewer insertions were carried by abundant cord blood beta clonotypes; a weaker similar trend was observed in young adult naive repertoires, while no such trend was observed in memory repertoires. Because the same donors could not be followed over many years, the conclusions depended on cross-sectional statistical analysis. Out-of-frame TCR alpha sharing in monozygotic twins was systematically underestimated by recombination models, whereas sharing between unrelated individuals was in agreement with the recombination models. Compared with coincidental sharing between unrelated individuals, out-of-frame TCR alpha sequences shared between twins had an excess of sequences with low generation probability. In beta out-of-frame sequences, excess twin sharing was weaker, because having fewer shared sequences lowered the signal-to-noise ratio.

This clonotype originated in a woman aged 50 to 65 in good health. The sequencing input was naive T cells sorted from blood. The cell subset or site tag for this specimen amounts to: cells isolated with a human naive T-cell isolation kit. The V and J genes are TRBV5-1 and TRBJ2-3, and 10 bases in between align with TRBD2. The nucleotide sequence reads as follows: TGCGCCAGCAGCTTGGGGTCTAGCGGGAGTTACACAGATACGCAGTATTTT. Its protein product is CASSLGSSGSYTDTQYF.